These 29 T cell receptor beta chains originate from one sample sequenced in a study of shared clonotypes between healthy human individuals. Generated by immunoSEQ multiplex PCR, the TCRdb table keeps only in-frame clones and is missing some. The sample shows about 1,800,000 clones, about 95% of them seen only once. Terminally differentiated effector memory CD45RA+ cells were excluded by CCR7 positive selection of CD45RO-negative cells. Sample: naive CD8+ T cells sorted from blood. The receptors derive from a man aged 18 to 35 in good health.

The chain employs TRBV6-6 and TRBJ1-2; no definite D call. Trimming cost V 5 bases and J 0 bases, with 13 bases left between them. The CDR3 is made up of 15 amino acids. Germline CDR1 is MNHNY and CDR2 is SVGAGI (reference sequence). The CDR3 sequence: CASSKTAGANYGYTF. CDR3 sequence (DNA): TGTGCCAGCAGTAAGACGGCGGGAGCTAACTATGGCTACACCTTC.

The CDR3 DNA reads as TGTGCCAGCAGCTTAGCGGGGATAGGGGGCCCTAACTATGGCTACACCTTC. Translation: CASSLAGIGGPNYGYTF. The V and J genes are TRBV7-2 and TRBJ1-2; 7 positions match TRBD1. The germline gives CDR1 SGHTA, CDR2 FQGNSA. This CDR3 contains 17 residues. Germline trimming cut 0 bases from V and 0 bases from J; bases unmatched to any gene: 7.

This chain uses TRBV7-8 with TRBJ2-3; D uncertain. CDR1 is SGHVS, CDR2 FQNEAQ, per germline. Trimming stripped 7 bases from V and 1 base from J, with 9 bases between. The CDR3 runs 13 residues. CDR3 nucleotides: TGTGCCAGCACCCCAGAGGGCACAGATACGCAGTATTTT. Its translation: CASTPEGTDTQYF.

This clone has just one count. The chain carries TRBV9 and TRBJ2-5, with no clear D. Germline CDR1 is SGDLS and CDR2 is YYNGEE. The CDR3 runs to 14 residues. The V and J ends lost 0 bases and 3 bases respectively, with 9 bases between them. CDR3 nucleotides: TGTGCCAGCAGCGTAGGTGGTAGCAAAGAGACCCAGTACTTC. The encoded protein is CASSVGGSKETQYF.

This clone was seen only once. The CDR3 DNA reads TGTGCCAGTAGTATAGGGGGGGATTTCCAAGAGACCCAGTACTTC. Protein: CASSIGGDFQETQYF. The rearrangement uses TRBV19 and TRBJ2-5; tentative D call: TRBD2 (6 bases). CDR3 size: 15 residues. The V end lost 1 base, the J end lost 1 base, and 10 bases lay between the germline ends. Germline loops: CDR1 LNHDA, CDR2 SQIVND (reference sequence).

This clone showed up just once. The chain combines TRBV18 with TRBJ1-5; D not resolved. The V end was cut by 3 bases, the J end by 0 bases, with 15 bases between. Germline V lookup: CDR1 KGHSH, CDR2 LQKENI. This CDR3 is 17 amino acids long. The CDR3 region has the DNA TGTGCCAGCTCACCGGTCTACTTGGCCCCTAGCAATCAGCCCCAGCATTTT. It translates to CASSPVYLAPSNQPQHF.

The chain uses TRBV7-3 and TRBJ2-1; no reliable D call. The CDR3 is 16 residues long. Trimming took 1 base from V and 0 from J, leaving 10 bases between them. Germline values: CDR1 SGHTA, CDR2 FQGTGA. This CDR3 reads CASSLMGTSSYNEQFF. CDR3 DNA: TGTGCCAGCAGCTTAATGGGCACGAGCTCCTACAATGAGCAGTTCTTC.

The chain links TRBV6-5 to TRBJ2-1, with D unclear. V was shortened by 5 bases and J by 7 bases, with 9 bases between the two germline ends. The CDR3 runs 12 residues. Germline loops: CDR1 MNHEY, CDR2 SVGAGI. This chain's CDR3 is CASSGMKNEQFF. The CDR3 bases are TGTGCCAGCAGTGGGATGAAAAATGAGCAGTTCTTC.

The genes are TRBV5-4 and TRBJ1-1, with a tentative D call TRBD1 (5 bases). Trimming took off 2 bases at V and 4 bases at J, with 15 bases between the two ends. Germline V gene lookup returns CDR1 SGHNT and CDR2 YYREEE (reference sequence). The CDR3 runs 15 residues. CDR3 sequence (DNA): TGTGCCAGCAGCTTAGGAGGGGAGTGGGGCACTGAAGCTTTCTTT. Translated, it gives CASSLGGEWGTEAFF.

The chain is built from TRBV13 and TRBJ2-7; 9 bases line up with TRBD1. Germline V lookup: CDR1 PRHDT, CDR2 FYEKMQ (reference sequence). V was pared by 1 base and J by 5 bases, with 6 bases of the junction left unmatched. There are 15 residues in the CDR3. The CDR3 loop is CASSLVGTGNDEQYF. The CDR3 DNA reads TGTGCCAGCAGCTTAGTGGGGACAGGGAACGACGAGCAGTACTTC.

V usage is TRBV27 and J usage is TRBJ1-1; 8 bases align to TRBD1. This CDR3 spans 15 amino acids. V lost 5 bases to trimming and J lost 5 bases; unmatched junction nucleotides: 10. The V gene's germline CDR1 is MNHEY and CDR2 SMNVEV (reference sequence). CDR3 DNA: TGTGCCAGCAGTGCGTCAGGGGGCGGTGAAACTGAAGCTTTCTTT. Amino acid sequence: CASSASGGGETEAFF.

The chain links TRBV19 to TRBJ1-4; the D is unclear. Germline V lookup: CDR1 LNHDA, CDR2 SQIVND (reference sequence). V was shortened by 1 base and J by 8 bases, with 8 bases between the two germline ends. The CDR3 spans 13 residues. The CDR3, as DNA: TGTGCCAGTAGTATAGCTGCAGAGGAAAAACTGTTTTTT. Encoded protein: CASSIAAEEKLFF.

The chain links TRBV7-9 to TRBJ1-1; D is ambiguous. The CDR3 loop spans 13 amino acids. Germline V gene sequence: CDR1 SEHNR, CDR2 FQNEAQ (reference sequence). V was cut by 5 bases and J by 1 base, with 8 bases left in between. Here the CDR3 reads CASSLYSNTEAFF. CDR3 nucleotides: TGTGCCAGCAGCCTCTATTCGAACACTGAAGCTTTCTTT.

Worth noting for this clone: The sample holds other DNA sequences that translate to the same CDR3. V gene TRBV27 combines with J gene TRBJ2-2; D is unclear. V lost 3 bases and J 2 bases, leaving 7 bases between the germline ends. This CDR3 has 14 residues. Germline-derived CDR1 and CDR2 are MNHEY and SMNVEV (reference sequence). The chain's CDR3 is CASSLAGNTGELFF. The CDR3 nucleotides are TGTGCCAGCAGTTTGGCAGGAAACACCGGGGAGCTGTTTTTT.

This clone was recorded only once. The rearrangement uses TRBV5-6 and TRBJ2-2; D possibly corresponds to TRBD1 (7 bases). Between the trimmed V and J ends, which lost 3 bases and 9 bases, there was a span of 12 bases. CDR3 length: 13 residues. The germline gives CDR1 SGHDT, CDR2 YYEEEE. CDR3 sequence (DNA): TGTGCCAGCAGCTGGGGGGACAGTTGGGAGCTGTTTTTT. Its translation: CASSWGDSWELFF.

In DNA form, the CDR3 reads TGTGCCAGCAAATTCGAGCGGGTGATGAACACTGAAGCTTTCTTT. Protein: CASKFERVMNTEAFF. The chain couples TRBV28 to TRBJ1-1; D gene ambiguous. CDR3 size: 15 residues. V lost 7 bases to trimming and J lost 0 bases, with 15 bases between them. CDR1 MDHEN and CDR2 SYDVKM come from the germline V gene.

The chain recombines TRBV27 with TRBJ1-6; D is possibly TRBD1 (6 bases). The V and J ends lost 6 bases and 14 bases respectively, with 14 bases between them. The germline gives CDR1 MNHEY, CDR2 SMNVEV (reference sequence). This CDR3 has 12 residues. Here the CDR3 reads CASRGAGRTLHF. DNA of the CDR3: TGTGCCAGCAGGGGGGCAGGTCGTACCCTCCACTTT.

The chain joins TRBV7-6 to TRBJ1-4; D ambiguous. Trimming shortened V by 6 bases and J by 0 bases, and 8 bases separated the two germline ends. This CDR3 comprises 14 residues. Germline-derived CDR1 and CDR2 are SGHVS and FNYEAQ. CDR3 sequence: CASSSLATNEKLFF. Written as DNA, the CDR3 is TGTGCCAGCAGTTCGCTTGCAACTAATGAAAAACTGTTTTTT.

The rearrangement links TRBV5-4 to TRBJ2-1, with 7 positions matching TRBD1. The CDR3 has 17 residues. V lost 4 bases, J lost 3 bases, and 13 bases stayed unmatched. Germline V gene sequence: CDR1 SGHNT, CDR2 YYREEE (reference sequence). The CDR3 is CASSPPRDSHYYNEQFF. The CDR3, as DNA: TGTGCCAGCAGCCCTCCCCGGGACAGCCACTACTACAATGAGCAGTTCTTC. Combining the CDR3 with reference TRBV5-4 and TRBJ2-1 gives the whole variable domain ETGVTQSPTHLIKTRGQQVTLRCSSQSGHNTVSWYQQALGQGPQFIFQYYREEENGRGNFPPRFSGLQFPNYSSELNVNALELDDSALYLCASSPPRDSHYYNEQFFGPGTRLTVL.

About this clone: In the same sample, other DNA sequences code for this CDR3. The V gene is TRBV15, the J gene TRBJ2-2; D not certain. V was trimmed by 5 bases and J by 7 bases, leaving 8 bases between them. The CDR3 spans 12 residues. Germline assignment: CDR1 LNHNV and CDR2 YYDKDF (reference sequence). CDR3 residues: CATSLGSGELFF. The DNA for the CDR3 is TGTGCCACCAGCCTCGGTAGCGGGGAGCTGTTTTTT.

The rearrangement joins TRBV23-1 to TRBJ1-6; 10 bases are a match to TRBD1. TRBV23-1 belongs to the ORF category, with a function that is uncertain. The CDR3 extends over 14 amino acids. V lost 3 bases and J lost 10; bases outside the gene matches: 3. CDR3 in DNA: TGCGCCAGCAGTCAGAGGGACAGGGGATCACCCCTCCACTTT. Its translation is CASSQRDRGSPLHF.

The genes are TRBV5-4 and TRBJ1-6, with no clear D. Germline assignment: CDR1 SGHNT and CDR2 YYREEE (reference sequence). V was pared by 0 bases and J by 8 bases, with 6 bases between. CDR3 length: 13 residues. The CDR3: CASSLGPDSPLHF. The CDR3 DNA is TGTGCCAGCAGCTTGGGACCAGATTCACCCCTCCACTTT.

As regards this clone: The same CDR3 can be traced to other DNA sequences in this sample. This chain joins TRBV11-2 and TRBJ2-7; 10 bases map to TRBD2. The junction had 3 bases not matched to a gene; V was cut back by 4 bases and J by 0 bases. Germline CDR1 is SGHAT and CDR2 is FQNNGV. This CDR3 has 15 amino acids. Written as DNA, the CDR3 is TGTGCCAGCAGCTCATGGACTAGCGGCTCCTACGAGCAGTACTTC. As protein: CASSSWTSGSYEQYF. The complete variable domain, with remaining parts taken from reference TRBV11-2 and TRBJ2-7, reads EAGVAQSPRYKIIEKRQSVAFWCNPISGHATLYWYQQILGQGPKLLIQFQNNGVVDDSQLPKDRFSAERLKGVDSTLKIQPAKLEDSAVYLCASSSWTSGSYEQYFGPGTRLTVT.

The chain couples TRBV10-2 to TRBJ2-5, with 7 bases lining up with TRBD1. The CDR3 extends over 12 amino acids. J was trimmed by 4 bases and V by 8 bases; bases with no gene match: 4. The germline V gene encodes CDR1 WSHSY and CDR2 SAAADI. The CDR3 DNA follows: TGCGCCAGCTGGGACAGTCCAGAGACCCAGTACTTC. This sequence encodes CASWDSPETQYF.

A remark on this clone: Other DNA sequences of this sample code for an identical CDR3. The chain employs TRBV11-2 and TRBJ2-7; D is uncertain. Germline assignment: CDR1 SGHAT and CDR2 FQNNGV. Trimming cost V 1 base and J 7 bases, with 5 bases left between them. This CDR3 contains 11 residues. The CDR3: CASSLVGEQYF. CDR3 DNA: TGTGCCAGCAGCTTAGTAGGGGAGCAGTACTTC.

The CDR3 protein is CSASSLGGYTF. CDR3 in DNA: TGCAGCGCCTCTAGTTTAGGTGGCTACACCTTC. V gene TRBV29-1 combines with J gene TRBJ1-2, with D uncertain. This CDR3 contains 11 residues. Trimming took off 7 bases at V and 7 bases at J, with 13 bases between the two ends. CDR1 SQVTM and CDR2 ANQGSEA come from the germline V gene.

This rearrangement joins TRBV10-3 to TRBJ1-2, with D maybe TRBD1 (6 bases). Germline loops: CDR1 ENHRY, CDR2 SYGVKD. This CDR3 has 11 residues. The CDR3 region has the DNA TGTGCTAGCAGGGGAGAATATGGCTACACCTTC. Translated: CASRGEYGYTF.

The V call is TRBV6-1, the J call TRBJ2-7; the match to TRBD2 covers 9 bases. V gave up 0 bases and J gave up 3 bases; unmatched junction bases: 6. Germline CDR1 is MNHNS and CDR2 is SASEGT. CDR3 size: 16 residues. Written as DNA, the CDR3 is TGTGCCAGCAGTGAAGCTGTAGCGGGGGCAAACTACGAGCAGTACTTC. Its translation: CASSEAVAGANYEQYF.

This clone was recorded only once. V usage is TRBV10-2 and J usage is TRBJ2-5; tentatively, D is TRBD1 or TRBD2 (6 bases each). This CDR3 is built from 15 residues. V was shortened by 3 bases and J by 7 bases, with 18 bases between the two germline ends. Germline CDR1 is WSHSY and CDR2 is SAAADI. The CDR3 nucleotides read TGCGCCAGCAGTGACACCAACCGGGGGCATGGGACCCAGTACTTC. Translating it yields CASSDTNRGHGTQYF.